These 19 T cell receptor beta chains originate from one sample sequenced in a study of cytomegalovirus exposure and HLA in healthy donors. With 60 Vbeta and 13 Jbeta primers, the PCR was carried out. Sequenced by immunoSEQ multiplex PCR; TCRdb stores in-frame clones only, minus some. The ten most abundant clones cover roughly 5% of a sample with fewer than 35,000 clones. The sample comprised PBMCs. These receptors originate from a female donor in good health and CMV-seronegative.

V usage is TRBV5-6 and J usage is TRBJ2-5; 8 positions match TRBD1. Germline CDR1 SGHDT, CDR2 YYEEEE. The CDR3 extends over 14 amino acids. V lost 4 bases, J lost 1 base, and 3 bases stayed unmatched. The CDR3, as DNA: TGTGCCAGCAGCAGGGGGACAGGCCAAGAGACCCAGTACTTC. It codes for CASSRGTGQETQYF. Full variable domain (outside the CDR3, taken from reference TRBV5-6 and TRBJ2-5): DAGVTQSPTHLIKTRGQQVTLRCSPKSGHDTVSWYQQALGQGPQFIFQYYEEEERQRGNFPDRFSGHQFPNYSSELNVNALLLGDSALYLCASSRGTGQETQYFGPGTRLLVL.

V gene TRBV6-1 combines with J gene TRBJ2-7; 7 bases match TRBD1. Per the germline V gene, CDR1 is MNHNS and CDR2 is SASEGT. This CDR3 is built from 15 residues. Germline trimming cut 6 bases from V and 2 bases from J; bases unmatched to any gene: 10. CDR3 protein: CASSDKGASAYEQYF. The CDR3 DNA reads as TGTGCCAGCAGCGACAAGGGGGCGAGCGCCTACGAGCAGTACTTC.

The chain has TRBV27 and TRBJ1-6; D gene uncertain. The CDR3 is 16 residues long. V was trimmed by 1 base and J by 5 bases, leaving 12 bases between them. In germline, CDR1 is MNHEY, CDR2 SMNVEV (reference sequence). This chain's CDR3 is CASSLYGTNDNSPLHF. The CDR3, as DNA: TGTGCCAGCAGTTTATATGGAACTAACGATAATTCACCCCTCCACTTT.

The chain joins TRBV14 to TRBJ2-5, with a weak D call TRBD2 (7 bases). Germline V gene lookup returns CDR1 SGHDN and CDR2 FVKESK. The CDR3 covers 14 residues. Trimming took off 0 bases at V and 7 bases at J, with 12 bases between the two ends. The CDR3: CASSQDRGGRTQYF. The CDR3 nucleotides are TGTGCCAGCAGCCAAGACAGGGGCGGGAGGACCCAGTACTTC.

V gene TRBV5-8 combines with J gene TRBJ2-1; 15 bases line up with TRBD2. CDR3 length equals 17 residues. The V segment lost 3 bases and the J segment 8 bases; nucleotides outside the gene matches: 9. Germline CDR1 SGHTS, CDR2 YDEGEE. As DNA, the CDR3 is TGTGCCAGCAGCTACCCAAGGACTAGCGGGGGGGGACATGAGCAGTTCTTC. Encoded protein: CASSYPRTSGGGHEQFF.

As to this clone: The identical CDR3 is also encoded by other nucleotide sequences in the sample. The genes are TRBV27 and TRBJ1-5, with a tentative D call TRBD1 (6 bases). Trimming pared 2 bases from V and 3 bases from J, leaving 8 bases between. This CDR3 contains 14 residues. Germline V gene lookup returns CDR1 MNHEY and CDR2 SMNVEV (reference sequence). The CDR3 region is CASSLTGSNQPQHF. The CDR3 DNA follows: TGTGCCAGCAGTTTAACAGGGTCCAATCAGCCCCAGCATTTT.

The chain employs TRBV4-1 and TRBJ1-6; the match to TRBD1 covers 8 bases. J lost 8 bases, V lost 0 bases, and 3 bases had no gene match. The germline V gene has CDR1 MGHRA and CDR2 YSYEKL. The CDR3 is 15 residues long. This CDR3 is CASSQEDRDDSPLHF. The CDR3 coding sequence is TGCGCCAGCAGCCAAGAGGACAGGGATGATTCACCCCTCCACTTT.

This chain links TRBV9 with TRBJ1-6, with unresolved D. This CDR3 has 14 residues. The germline V gene has CDR1 SGDLS and CDR2 YYNGEE. Trimming shortened V by 4 bases and J by 0 bases, and 5 bases separated the two germline ends. As DNA, the CDR3 is TGTGCCAGCAGCCGGGACTCCTATAATTCACCCCTCCACTTT. Its protein product is CASSRDSYNSPLHF.

As regards this clone: An end of the junction does not agree with germline; a read error may underlie this. V usage is TRBV28 and J usage is TRBJ1-4; TRBD1 aligns across 8 bases. CDR3 size: 15 residues. From germline, CDR1 is MDHEN and CDR2 SYDVKM. The CDR3 loop reads CVSSGQDRANEKLFF. The CDR3 DNA reads as TGTGTCAGCAGCGGGCAGGACAGGGCTAATGAAAAACTGTTTTTT. The whole variable domain, filled in from reference TRBV28 and TRBJ1-4, reads DVKVTQSSRYLVKRTGEKVFLECVQDMDHENMFWYRQDPGLGLRLIYFSYDVKMKEKGDIPEGYSVSREKKERFSLILESASTNQTSMYLCVSSGQDRANEKLFFGSGTQLSVL.

This chain uses TRBV19 with TRBJ2-2; TRBD1 matches at 7 bases. Per germline, CDR1 LNHDA and CDR2 SQIVND (reference sequence). J lost 5 bases, V lost 6 bases, and 21 bases had no gene match. The CDR3 runs to 19 residues. The chain's CDR3 is CASSPSGTATPAVTGELFF. The CDR3 nucleotides are TGTGCCAGTAGCCCCTCCGGGACAGCCACCCCAGCCGTAACCGGGGAGCTGTTTTTT.

The gene calls are TRBV6-5 and TRBJ1-1, with D possibly being TRBD1 (5 bases). With 6 bases removed from V and 0 bases from J, the gap between germline ends came to 11 bases. Germline CDR1 and CDR2: MNHEY and SVGAGI. The CDR3 sequence is 14 residues long. CDR3 protein: CASRRQTMNTEAFF. The CDR3 bases are TGTGCCAGCAGAAGACAGACAATGAACACTGAAGCTTTCTTT.

V and J are TRBV9 and TRBJ1-5, with D tentatively TRBD1 (5 bases). V lost 2 bases and J 5 bases, leaving 8 bases between the germline ends. The CDR3 sequence is 13 residues long. CDR1 is SGDLS, CDR2 YYNGEE, per germline. CDR3 sequence: CASSVGGYQPQHF. DNA of the CDR3: TGTGCCAGCAGCGTGGGGGGGTATCAGCCCCAGCATTTT.

The V and J genes are TRBV5-6 and TRBJ1-5; perhaps TRBD1 as D (6 bases). The V and J ends lost 4 bases and 5 bases respectively, with 16 bases between them. The CDR3 totals 15 residues. Germline-derived CDR1 and CDR2 are SGHDT and YYEEEE. CDR3 amino acids: CASSSGQTAYQPQHF. CDR3 nucleotide sequence: TGTGCCAGCAGCAGCGGACAGACTGCTTATCAGCCCCAGCATTTT.

The CDR3 DNA reads as TGTGCCAGCAGCCACTGGGGGGTCACAGATACGCAGTATTTT. Residues: CASSHWGVTDTQYF. The chain recombines TRBV4-2 with TRBJ2-3, with D possibly TRBD2 on 6 matching bases. The CDR3 sequence is 14 residues long. CDR1 and CDR2 (germline): LGHNA, YNFKEQ. V lost 3 bases and J lost 2, with 9 bases in between.

This sequence joins TRBV19 and TRBJ1-5; 10 nucleotides match TRBD1. With 5 bases clipped from V and 6 bases from J, the junction kept 10 bases outside the gene matches. The germline gives CDR1 LNHDA, CDR2 SQIVND (reference sequence). The CDR3 has 16 amino acids. The CDR3 coding sequence is TGTGCCAGTAGTCCCGGGGGGGGGACAGGGGTTCAGCCCCAGCATTTT. Translating it yields CASSPGGGTGVQPQHF.

CDR3 sequence (DNA): TGTGCCAGCTCACCATTTCTAGGGGGCGCGGACTATGGCTACACCTTC. Its translation: CASSPFLGGADYGYTF. The V call is TRBV18, the J call TRBJ1-2; 7 bases map to TRBD1. Germline loops: CDR1 KGHSH, CDR2 LQKENI. The CDR3 sequence is 16 residues long. Unmatched junction bases numbered 9, after V lost 2 bases and J lost 3 bases.

The chain is built from TRBV2 and TRBJ1-5, with 12 bases matching TRBD1. Trimming cost V 7 bases and J 7 bases; bases outside gene matches: 5. The CDR3 is made up of 14 amino acids. From germline, CDR1 is SNHLY and CDR2 FYNNEI. For the CDR3, the DNA is TGTGCCAGCACGGGACAGGGGGCCGGACAGCCCCAGCATTTT. It encodes CASTGQGAGQPQHF.

This rearrangement joins TRBV14 to TRBJ1-4, with TRBD1 matching 9 bases. The V gene end was trimmed by 0 bases and the J gene end by 8 bases; junction bases not matched to a gene: 7. The CDR3 consists of 16 residues. The germline CDR1 and CDR2 sequences are SGHDN and FVKESK. CDR3 bases: TGTGCCAGCAGCCAAGACGGGACAGGGAATCTGGAAAAACTGTTTTTT. It encodes CASSQDGTGNLEKLFF.

This chain connects TRBV7-9 to TRBJ1-6; perhaps TRBD1 as D (6 bases). Germline V gives CDR1 SEHNR, CDR2 FQNEAQ (reference sequence). Between the trimmed V and J ends, which lost 5 bases and 7 bases, there was a span of 12 bases. This CDR3 is built from 14 residues. CDR3 nucleotide sequence: TGTGCCAGCAGCGAGGACAGTATCAATTCACCCCTCCACTTT. This encodes CASSEDSINSPLHF.